A selection of T cell receptor beta chains follows, all from one sample in a study of CD8 T cells in ankylosing spondylitis. TCRdb passed the 5' RACE reads through MiXCR, listing each CDR3 protein once. The sample lists about 350,000 distinct CDR3 sequences, approximately 22% occurring once. Sequencing input: blood, either unsorted or a sorted T cell fraction (not recorded which). All receptors come from a male donor with ankylosing spondylitis or in good health (not recorded which). Both conserved end residues are part of each CDR3. The order of the fields is J gene, V gene, clone size, D gene, CDR3 DNA, CDR3 protein. The D gene is left open where the match is weak. Clone size is given for some rows only: seen once, a few or many times, or a class if the clone is expanded.

j_gene: TRBJ2-1
v_gene: TRBV7-9
abundance: once
d_gene: TRBD2
CDR3nt: TGTGCCAGCAGCCCGGAGGGCGGGGGGGCCGGCAATGAGCAGTTCTTC
CDR3aa: CASSPEGGGAGNEQFF

j_gene: TRBJ2-1
v_gene: TRBV7-9
abundance: few
d_gene: TRBD2
CDR3nt: TGTGCCAGCAGCTTAGCAGAACGACTAGCGGGCGACAATGAGCAGTTCTTC
CDR3aa: CASSLAERLAGDNEQFF

j_gene: TRBJ2-5
v_gene: TRBV12-3/TRBV12-4
abundance: many
d_gene: -
CDR3nt: TGTGCCAGCAGACCTACAGGACAAGAGACCCAGTACTTC
CDR3aa: CASRPTGQETQYF

j_gene: TRBJ2-4
v_gene: TRBV7-3
abundance: -
d_gene: TRBD1
CDR3nt: TGTGCCAGCAGCTCCGGGACAGCCGTTAAAGCCAAAAACAATCAGTACTTC
CDR3aa: CASSSGTAVKAKNNQYF

j_gene: TRBJ2-3
v_gene: TRBV5-1
abundance: -
d_gene: TRBD2
CDR3nt: TGCGCCAGCAGCTTGGAGATAGCGGGATCTAATGCAGATACGCAGTATTTT
CDR3aa: CASSLEIAGSNADTQYF

j_gene: TRBJ2-7
v_gene: TRBV5-5
abundance: -
d_gene: TRBD1
CDR3nt: TGTGCCAGCAGCCTCGGCACAGGGGTATCCGAGCAGTACTTC
CDR3aa: CASSLGTGVSEQYF

j_gene: TRBJ2-5
v_gene: TRBV3-1
abundance: -
d_gene: TRBD2
CDR3nt: TGTGCCAGCAGCCTGCATATGGCCGGGGGGGCCGAAGAGACCCAGTACTTC
CDR3aa: CASSLHMAGGAEETQYF

j_gene: TRBJ2-5
v_gene: TRBV25-1
abundance: -
d_gene: -
CDR3nt: TGTGCCAGCAGTGAATGGGGGGAGCGGGAGACCCAGTACTTC
CDR3aa: CASSEWGERETQYF

j_gene: TRBJ1-2
v_gene: TRBV13
abundance: few
d_gene: TRBD1
CDR3nt: TGTGCCAGCAGCGCTCAACAGGGGCCCCACTATGGCTACACCTTC
CDR3aa: CASSAQQGPHYGYTF

j_gene: TRBJ2-3
v_gene: TRBV30
abundance: -
d_gene: -
CDR3nt: TGTGCCTGCTCGTCCCTAACAGATACGCAGTATTTT
CDR3aa: CACSSLTDTQYF

j_gene: TRBJ2-5
v_gene: TRBV4-1
abundance: few
d_gene: TRBD2
CDR3nt: TGCGCCAGCAGACAAAGCGGGGGGGAGGGGGAGACCCAGTACTTC
CDR3aa: CASRQSGGEGETQYF

j_gene: TRBJ2-7
v_gene: TRBV24-1
abundance: few
d_gene: -
CDR3nt: TGTGCCACCAGTGATAGAGGCGAGCAGTACTTC
CDR3aa: CATSDRGEQYF

j_gene: TRBJ2-5
v_gene: TRBV6-1
abundance: -
d_gene: -
CDR3nt: TGTGCCAGCAGTCCGGACAGAGGGGGTGAGACCCAGTACTTC
CDR3aa: CASSPDRGGETQYF

j_gene: TRBJ2-7
v_gene: TRBV10-3
abundance: few
d_gene: TRBD1
CDR3nt: TGTGCCATCAGTGACCCGGGACAGGGGCTCTACGAGCAGTACTTC
CDR3aa: CAISDPGQGLYEQYF

j_gene: TRBJ2-2
v_gene: TRBV7-3
abundance: few
d_gene: -
CDR3nt: TGTGCCAGCAGGCCGCCATGGGCCACCGGGGAGCTGTTTTTT
CDR3aa: CASRPPWATGELFF

j_gene: TRBJ1-5
v_gene: TRBV12-3/TRBV12-4
abundance: -
d_gene: TRBD1
CDR3nt: TGTGCCAGCAGTCCGTGGACAGGGTTAGGGAATCAGCCCCAGCATTTT
CDR3aa: CASSPWTGLGNQPQHF

j_gene: TRBJ2-6
v_gene: TRBV29-1
abundance: -
d_gene: -
CDR3nt: TGCAGCGTTGAGGTCAGGGGCGCACCTGGGGCCAACGTCCTGACTTTC
CDR3aa: CSVEVRGAPGANVLTF

j_gene: TRBJ2-7
v_gene: TRBV9
abundance: -
d_gene: -
CDR3nt: TGTGCCAGCAGCCCCCTTTTAGAAGGGGCTCTCTACGAGCAGTACTTC
CDR3aa: CASSPLLEGALYEQYF

j_gene: TRBJ2-3
v_gene: TRBV12-3/TRBV12-4
abundance: -
d_gene: TRBD2
CDR3nt: TGTGCCAGCAGTTTTCTAAGCGGGGAGATACATTCAAGCACAGATACGCAGTATTTT
CDR3aa: CASSFLSGEIHSSTDTQYF

j_gene: TRBJ2-5
v_gene: TRBV7-3
abundance: once
d_gene: TRBD2
CDR3nt: TGTGCCAGCAGCCCGGTAGCGGGGGGGCGGGAGACCCAGTACTTC
CDR3aa: CASSPVAGGRETQYF

j_gene: TRBJ2-3
v_gene: TRBV3-1
abundance: -
d_gene: TRBD1
CDR3nt: TGTGCCAGCAGCCAAGATGACAGGGGGGCCGGAGATACGCAGTATTTT
CDR3aa: CASSQDDRGAGDTQYF

j_gene: TRBJ2-7
v_gene: TRBV3-1
abundance: -
d_gene: TRBD1
CDR3nt: TGTGCCAGCAGCCAAGAACGACAGGGGCTTTCCTACGAGCAGTACTTC
CDR3aa: CASSQERQGLSYEQYF

j_gene: TRBJ2-3
v_gene: TRBV29-1
abundance: -
d_gene: -
CDR3nt: TGCAGCGTGGGGGGGCGAGGCCCTAGCACAGATACGCAGTATTTT
CDR3aa: CSVGGRGPSTDTQYF

j_gene: TRBJ2-5
v_gene: TRBV3-1
abundance: few
d_gene: -
CDR3nt: TGTGCCAGCAGCGGGACAACGCTTCAAGAGACCCAGTACTTC
CDR3aa: CASSGTTLQETQYF

j_gene: TRBJ2-5
v_gene: TRBV12-3/TRBV12-4
abundance: many
d_gene: -
CDR3nt: TGTGCCAGCACCCCGTTTGATGATCTGGGGGAGACCCAGTACTTC
CDR3aa: CASTPFDDLGETQYF

j_gene: TRBJ1-1
v_gene: TRBV6-2/TRBV6-3
abundance: few
d_gene: -
CDR3nt: TGTGCCAGCAGTTACCAGGGACCTGAAGCTTTCTTT
CDR3aa: CASSYQGPEAFF

j_gene: TRBJ1-1
v_gene: TRBV6-1
abundance: few
d_gene: -
CDR3nt: TGTGCCAGCAGTCCCTCCCGGGCCAGGACGATGAACACTGAAGCTTTCTTT
CDR3aa: CASSPSRARTMNTEAFF

j_gene: TRBJ2-4
v_gene: TRBV12-5
abundance: -
d_gene: TRBD1
CDR3nt: TGTGCTAGTGGTTCCCTCAGGACAGGGGGCTTAGGACCGTACTTC
CDR3aa: CASGSLRTGGLGPYF

j_gene: TRBJ2-7
v_gene: TRBV11-1
abundance: few
d_gene: -
CDR3nt: TGTGCCAGCAGCCTGTCCATGGGGTTGGAGCAGTACTTC
CDR3aa: CASSLSMGLEQYF

j_gene: TRBJ1-3
v_gene: TRBV12-3/TRBV12-4
abundance: -
d_gene: TRBD1
CDR3nt: TGTGCCAGCGGGGGGACAGGGGGCCGAAACACCATATATTTT
CDR3aa: CASGGTGGRNTIYF

j_gene: TRBJ2-5
v_gene: TRBV28
abundance: few
d_gene: TRBD2
CDR3nt: TGTGCCAGTAGAGGGCCGACTAGCGGGGCCCAAGAGACCCAGTACTTC
CDR3aa: CASRGPTSGAQETQYF

j_gene: TRBJ2-7
v_gene: TRBV11-2
abundance: -
d_gene: TRBD1
CDR3nt: TGTGCCAGCAGCTTAGGGGGACAGGGATTTTCCTACGAGCAGTACTTC
CDR3aa: CASSLGGQGFSYEQYF

j_gene: TRBJ2-1
v_gene: TRBV10-3
abundance: few
d_gene: TRBD2
CDR3nt: TGTGCCATCAGTGAGTGGGAGGGCTCCTCCTACAATGAGCAGTTCTTC
CDR3aa: CAISEWEGSSYNEQFF

j_gene: TRBJ1-5
v_gene: TRBV12-3/TRBV12-4
abundance: -
d_gene: TRBD1
CDR3nt: TGTGCCAGCAGTTTAAGTACAGGGGCCGGTCAGCCCCAGCATTTT
CDR3aa: CASSLSTGAGQPQHF

j_gene: TRBJ2-1
v_gene: TRBV4-1
abundance: few
d_gene: -
CDR3nt: TGCGCCAGCAGCCAGGACGGGGGCAGAGTCGATGAGCAGTTCTTC
CDR3aa: CASSQDGGRVDEQFF

j_gene: TRBJ2-3
v_gene: TRBV7-9
abundance: few
d_gene: -
CDR3nt: TGTGCCAGCAGCCCAGGGTCCGGGGGATGGGCAGATACGCAGTATTTT
CDR3aa: CASSPGSGGWADTQYF

j_gene: TRBJ2-2
v_gene: TRBV12-3/TRBV12-4
abundance: many
d_gene: TRBD1
CDR3nt: TGTGCCAGCAGTGGGACAGGGGGCTTCGGGGAGCTGTTTTTT
CDR3aa: CASSGTGGFGELFF

j_gene: TRBJ2-3
v_gene: TRBV27
abundance: -
d_gene: -
CDR3nt: TGTGCCAGCAGCCTACAACTCCCCAGGGAGGTGCCAGATACGCAGTATTTT
CDR3aa: CASSLQLPREVPDTQYF

j_gene: TRBJ2-2
v_gene: TRBV7-6
abundance: few
d_gene: TRBD2
CDR3nt: TGTGCCAGCAGCAAAGGACTAGCGGGGGTTGGCGGGGAGCTGTTTTTT
CDR3aa: CASSKGLAGVGGELFF

j_gene: TRBJ2-3
v_gene: TRBV6-4
abundance: many
d_gene: -
CDR3nt: TGTGCCAGCAGTGAAGGGGAAAGGGCCACAGATACGCAGTATTTT
CDR3aa: CASSEGERATDTQYF

j_gene: TRBJ2-4
v_gene: TRBV4-2
abundance: few
d_gene: -
CDR3nt: TGTGCCAGCAGCCAAGTGAGAGTAGTCACTCAGTACTTC
CDR3aa: CASSQVRVVTQYF